This TCR beta chain was retrieved from a study of regulatory T cells in long-lasting Graves disease. According to the study, TCR beta libraries were built with iRepertoire HTBI primers and CDR3-region Arm-PCR. TCRdb ran MiXCR on the multiplex PCR reads and lists one entry per CDR3 protein. The table shows 300,000 to 350,000 distinct CDR3 sequences, with around 20% occurring only once. Sample time point: persistent/refractory GD, antithyroid drugs over 5 years with positive TRAb. Generation of the TCR library employed RNA extracted from PBMCs. Per American Thyroid Association guidelines, Graves' disease was diagnosed. General study results and limits: Favoring TRBV28, TRBJ1-2 and TRBJ2-5 was a feature seen in persistent disease.

This clonotype was seen a handful of times. Its antigen is unknown. Germline V CDR1 and CDR2: SGDLS, YYNGEE. Trimming stripped 1 base from V and 2 bases from J, with 12 bases between. This CDR3 contains 15 residues. The V call is TRBV9, the J call TRBJ1-1; D may be TRBD1 (6 bases). The input for sequencing was peripheral blood mononuclear cells (PBMCs), taken when the disease was refractory, from a patient treated with antithyroid drugs. This TCR was recovered from a female donor with Graves disease. The CDR3 DNA follows: TGTGCCAGCAGCGTAAGAGGGGGAAGAAACACTGAAGCTTTCTTT. Its protein product is CASSVRGGRNTEAFF.